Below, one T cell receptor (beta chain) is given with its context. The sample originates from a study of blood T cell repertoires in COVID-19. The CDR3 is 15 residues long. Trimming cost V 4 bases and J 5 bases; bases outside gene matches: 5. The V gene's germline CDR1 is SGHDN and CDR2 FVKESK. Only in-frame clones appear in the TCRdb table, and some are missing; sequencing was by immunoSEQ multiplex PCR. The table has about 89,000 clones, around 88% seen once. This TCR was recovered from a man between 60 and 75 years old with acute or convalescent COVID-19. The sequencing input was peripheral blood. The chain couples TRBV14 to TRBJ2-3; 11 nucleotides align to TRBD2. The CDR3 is CASSPGLAARDTQYF. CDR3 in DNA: TGTGCCAGCAGCCCGGGACTAGCGGCGCGAGATACGCAGTATTTT.